This T cell receptor beta chain is from a study of lymphopenia after photon versus proton radiotherapy. The assay was immunoSEQ multiplex PCR, and TCRdb's table has in-frame clones only and misses some. The repertoire holds 65,000 to 90,000 clones, with roughly 92% as singletons. A note on this clone: No antigen is known for it.

There are 18 residues in the CDR3. Trimming at V came to 4 bases and at J to 8 bases, leaving 19 bases not matched to a gene. The germline CDR1 and CDR2 sequences are SGHVS and FQNEAQ. The study, taken as a whole, reports: After lymphocyte nadir, photon-treated repertoires showed oligoclonal expansion, especially CD8+ Temra. Authors raise, but do not show, better survival with proton therapy. Under photons, naive T cells and diversity fell while effector/memory populations rose.

The rearrangement joins TRBV7-8 to TRBJ2-2; 7 bases are shared with TRBD1. The sequence was collected from a woman between 35 and 50 years old with cholangiocarcinoma. Sequencing was performed on peripheral blood, taken from a patient treated with photon-based radiotherapy. The CDR3 nucleotides read TGTGCCAGCAGCTCTAGAGGTCGTCCGGGACAGCCTACGGGGGAGCTGTTTTTT. It codes for CASSSRGRPGQPTGELFF.